Listed below are T cell receptor beta chains from one sample, sequenced in a study of CD8 T cells in Susac syndrome. A single record per CDR3 protein comes from TCRdb applying MiXCR to the immunoSEQ multiplex PCR reads. The top ten clones hold approximately 0.11% of a sample with some 260,000 distinct CDR3 sequences, 80% to 90% of them seen once. Material for sequencing was CD8+ T cells from PBMCs. Every receptor here comes from a human donor with multiple sclerosis. The CDR3 runs from the conserved cysteine through the conserved F or W. D genes are given only for firm matches. Not all rows give a size; the values are once, few, many and, for expanded clones, a class.

D	J	size	V	DNA	CDR3
TRBD1	TRBJ1-5	NA	TRBV2	TGTGCCAGCAGAGGACAGGCCTCGAGGCAGCCCCAGCATTTT	CASRGQASRQPQHF
TRBD1	TRBJ1-2	NA	TRBV29-1	TGCAGCGTTGAATCCTGGGACAGGGGAAGATATGGCTACACCTTC	CSVESWDRGRYGYTF
NA	TRBJ2-7	once	TRBV25-1	TGTGCCAGCAGGGGCGAAAACTACGAGCAGTACTTC	CASRGENYEQYF
NA	TRBJ1-2	NA	TRBV7-9	TGTGCCAGCAGCCCACCCTCTACCCGTACCCACTTACTCTATGGCTACACCTTC	CASSPPSTRTHLLYGYTF
NA	TRBJ1-4	NA	TRBV13	TGTGCCAGCAGCTCCCGGGATTTAAATGAAAAACTGTTTTTT	CASSSRDLNEKLFF
NA	TRBJ2-1	NA	TRBV12-3/TRBV12-4	TGTGCCAGCAGTTTACCAAGCGGATCTGAGCAGTTCTTC	CASSLPSGSEQFF
TRBD1	TRBJ2-7	NA	TRBV12-5	TGTGCTAGTGGTTTGGTAGGGGACAGGGTCTCCTACGAGCAGTACTTC	CASGLVGDRVSYEQYF
NA	TRBJ2-7	NA	TRBV28	TGTGCCAGCAGTTTTGCGTCAGCCTACGAGCAGTACTTC	CASSFASAYEQYF
NA	TRBJ1-5	NA	TRBV28	TGTGCCAGCAGCCCTGGGGGGGGATATCAGCCCCAGCATTTT	CASSPGGGYQPQHF
NA	TRBJ1-2	once	TRBV27	TGTGCCAGCAGTTTTCGACGTACACCGTCTACTAACTATGGCTACACCTTC	CASSFRRTPSTNYGYTF
TRBD1	TRBJ2-5	NA	TRBV24-1	TGTGCCACCAGTGGCTCTCCGGGACAGGGGAGAAATGAGGGAGATTTAGAGACCCAGTACTTC	CATSGSPGQGRNEGDLETQYF
NA	TRBJ1-1	NA	TRBV5-1	TGCGCCAGCAGCTTGGCCCTGGGGGGTTACACTGAAGCTTTCTTT	CASSLALGGYTEAFF
NA	TRBJ2-7	few	TRBV5-1	TGCGCCAGCACCTATAAGGTAGGCTACGAGCAGTACTTC	CASTYKVGYEQYF
TRBD2	TRBJ2-3	NA	TRBV5-4	TGTGCCAGCAGCCCGATAGCGGGAGTGCGAACTACGCAGTATTTT	CASSPIAGVRTTQYF
NA	TRBJ2-7	NA	TRBV18	TGTGCCAGCTCACAGTACAGGGACCACGAGCAGTACTTC	CASSQYRDHEQYF
NA	TRBJ2-1	NA	TRBV10-2	TGCGCCAGCAGTGAATCGCCTAACAATGAGCAGTTCTTC	CASSESPNNEQFF
NA	TRBJ2-3	once	TRBV11-2	TGTGCCAGCAGCCCTCCGGCCTTAGCCGCAGATACGCAGTATTTT	CASSPPALAADTQYF
NA	TRBJ2-7	NA	TRBV28	TGTGCCAGCGTTTTCGGCAGGGCCGGCTACGAGCAGTACTTC	CASVFGRAGYEQYF
TRBD2	TRBJ2-7	NA	TRBV25-1	TGTGCCACATTCCCTCCCGGGGGGGACGAGCAGTACTTC	CATFPPGGDEQYF
TRBD2	TRBJ2-3	NA	TRBV27	TGTGCCAGCTGGGAGGTAGCGGGAAAATCCACAGATACGCAGTATTTT	CASWEVAGKSTDTQYF
TRBD1	TRBJ1-4	NA	TRBV28	TGTGCCAGCAGGGAGACCGGGACAGGGACTGAAAAACTGTTTTTT	CASRETGTGTEKLFF
NA	TRBJ2-7	NA	TRBV10-2	TGCGCCAGCAGTACCGGGACTTACTCCTACGAGCAGTACTTC	CASSTGTYSYEQYF
NA	TRBJ1-6	NA	TRBV27	TGTGCCAGCAGCCGCGGCCCAGGGTCCTATAATTCACCCCTCCACTTT	CASSRGPGSYNSPLHF
TRBD1	TRBJ1-1	NA	TRBV7-9	TGTGCCAGCAGCCCACCGACAGGGGGCACTGAAGCTTTCTTT	CASSPPTGGTEAFF
NA	TRBJ1-5	NA	TRBV6-2/TRBV6-3	TGTGCCAGCAGTTATTGGGCAGCTAATCAGCCCCAGCATTTT	CASSYWAANQPQHF
TRBD2	TRBJ2-7	NA	TRBV27	TGTGCCAGCAGTTTATCCCCTAGCGGGAGGCACTACGAGCAGTACTTC	CASSLSPSGRHYEQYF
TRBD2	TRBJ2-7	NA	TRBV28	TGTGCCAGCAGTCCTCGACGGGGGGACTCCTACGAGCAGTACTTC	CASSPRRGDSYEQYF
NA	TRBJ1-1	NA	TRBV5-4	TGTGCCAGCAGCTTTGGGTTAGGTGAAGCTTTCTTT	CASSFGLGEAFF
TRBD1	TRBJ1-2	NA	TRBV7-9	TGTGCCAGCAGCTTAGTACAGGGGCGACCTGGCTACACCTTC	CASSLVQGRPGYTF
NA	TRBJ2-2	NA	TRBV7-9	TGTGCCAGCACCCCTGATCGGAGCGACACCCCAAGCGGGGAGCTGTTTTTT	CASTPDRSDTPSGELFF
NA	TRBJ1-1	few	TRBV9	TGTGCCAGCAGCCCTCGAACCCTGGACACTGAAGCTTTCTTT	CASSPRTLDTEAFF
TRBD1	TRBJ1-1	NA	TRBV29-1	TGCAGCGTTGAGGGACAGCGGAACACTGAAGCTTTCTTT	CSVEGQRNTEAFF
NA	TRBJ2-7	NA	TRBV27	TGTGCCAGCAGTTTAGTGGGACCCTCCTACGAGCAGTACTTC	CASSLVGPSYEQYF
NA	TRBJ1-2	NA	TRBV30	TGTGCCGGGGAGAACTATGGCTACACCTTC	CAGENYGYTF
NA	TRBJ2-7	NA	TRBV9	TGTGCCAGCAGCCCCCGCCCGACCCCAGGCTACGAGCAGTACTTC	CASSPRPTPGYEQYF
NA	TRBJ2-2	NA	TRBV27	TGTGCCAGCAGTCTCACAGAGTTGGGGACCGGGGAGCTGTTTTTT	CASSLTELGTGELFF
NA	TRBJ2-7	NA	TRBV2	TGTGCCAGCAGCGCGAGCCCAACGGTCTCCTACGAGCAGTACTTC	CASSASPTVSYEQYF
NA	TRBJ2-7	once	TRBV20-1	TGCAGTGCTAGAGCCCCATCGGCCGCCGAGCAGTACTTC	CSARAPSAAEQYF
NA	TRBJ2-1	NA	TRBV5-1	TGCGCCAGCAGCTTGGCCTCCCTTCAGGAGCAGTTCTTC	CASSLASLQEQFF
NA	TRBJ2-7	NA	TRBV5-6	TGTGCCAGCAGCATGGACACTCCCTACGAGCAGTACTTC	CASSMDTPYEQYF
NA	TRBJ1-1	NA	TRBV12-5	TGTGCTAGCTCGAGATTGGGGGGGAACACTGAAGCTTTCTTT	CASSRLGGNTEAFF
NA	TRBJ2-7	NA	TRBV3-1	TGTGCCAGCAGCCAAGGACCCCCTACGGTGCAGTACTTC	CASSQGPPTVQYF
NA	TRBJ2-7	NA	TRBV28	TGTGCCAGCAGGGAATTCGGGACGGATACCTACGAGCAGTACTTC	CASREFGTDTYEQYF
TRBD1	TRBJ2-7	NA	TRBV6-1	TGTGCCAGCAGAACGTCGGGGTATTCCGGGACAGGGTTCTCCTACGAGCAGTACTTC	CASRTSGYSGTGFSYEQYF
NA	TRBJ2-7	NA	TRBV9	TGTGCCAGCAGCGCGCCGGGCAAACCCTACGAGCAGTACTTC	CASSAPGKPYEQYF
TRBD1	TRBJ1-2	once	TRBV30	TGTGCCTGGGACAGGGACGGCTACACCTTC	CAWDRDGYTF
NA	TRBJ2-7	few	TRBV28	TGTGCCAGCAGTTTATTGTCCCGACTAGTCGGAGGCGAGCAGTACTTC	CASSLLSRLVGGEQYF
TRBD2	TRBJ2-1	NA	TRBV3-1	TGTGCCAGCAGCCCCCCTAGCGGGAGTCCCAATGAGCAGTTCTTC	CASSPPSGSPNEQFF
TRBD2	TRBJ2-1	NA	TRBV25-1	TGTGCCAGCAGTGACGTGACTAGCGGGACCCATGAGCAGTTCTTC	CASSDVTSGTHEQFF
TRBD1	TRBJ1-4	NA	TRBV23-1	TGCGCCAGCACGCGGTTCCCAGGGACAGCTCGACTCCTGCTGAATGAAAAACTGTTTTTT	CASTRFPGTARLLLNEKLFF
NA	TRBJ1-1	NA	TRBV5-6	TGTGCCAGCAGCTTGAAATTGCCCCGTGAAGCTTTCTTT	CASSLKLPREAFF
NA	TRBJ2-1	NA	TRBV2	TGTGCCAGCAGTGAAGCGGCAGGGGCAAGTAGGAATGAGCAGTTCTTC	CASSEAAGASRNEQFF
NA	TRBJ1-1	NA	TRBV28	TGTGCCAACCGACAGGCACATGGCACTGAAGCTTTCTTT	CANRQAHGTEAFF